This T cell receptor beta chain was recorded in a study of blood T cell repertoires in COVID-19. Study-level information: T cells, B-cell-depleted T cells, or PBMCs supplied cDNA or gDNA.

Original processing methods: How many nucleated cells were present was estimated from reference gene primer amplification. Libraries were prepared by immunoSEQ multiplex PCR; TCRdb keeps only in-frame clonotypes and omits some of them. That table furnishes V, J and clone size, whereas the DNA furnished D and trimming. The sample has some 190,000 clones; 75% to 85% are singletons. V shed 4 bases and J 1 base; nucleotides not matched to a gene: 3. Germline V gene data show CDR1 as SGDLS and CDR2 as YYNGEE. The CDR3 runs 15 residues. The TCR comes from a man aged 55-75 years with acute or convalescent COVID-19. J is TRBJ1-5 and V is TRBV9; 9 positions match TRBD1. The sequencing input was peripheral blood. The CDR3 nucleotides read TGTGCCAGCAGCCGGGGACAGGGAAGCAATCAGCCCCAGCATTTT. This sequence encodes CASSRGQGSNQPQHF.